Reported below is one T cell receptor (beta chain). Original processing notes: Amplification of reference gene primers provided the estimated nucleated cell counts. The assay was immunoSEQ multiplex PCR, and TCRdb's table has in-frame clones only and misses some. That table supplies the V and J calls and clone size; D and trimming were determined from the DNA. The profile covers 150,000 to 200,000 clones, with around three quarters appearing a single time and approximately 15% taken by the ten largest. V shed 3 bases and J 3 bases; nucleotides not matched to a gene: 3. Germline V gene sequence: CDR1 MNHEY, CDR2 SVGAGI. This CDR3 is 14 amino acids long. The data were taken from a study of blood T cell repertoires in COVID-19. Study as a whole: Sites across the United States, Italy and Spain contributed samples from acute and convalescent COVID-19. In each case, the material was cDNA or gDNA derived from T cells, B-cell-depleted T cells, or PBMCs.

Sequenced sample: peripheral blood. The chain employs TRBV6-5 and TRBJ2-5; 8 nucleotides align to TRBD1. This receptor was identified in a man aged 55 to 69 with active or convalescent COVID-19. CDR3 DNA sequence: TGTGCCAGCAGTTATCAGGGGGCCGAAGAGACCCAGTACTTC. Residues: CASSYQGAEETQYF.